These 23 T cell receptor beta chains originate from one sample sequenced in a study of shared clonotypes between healthy human individuals. Sequenced by immunoSEQ multiplex PCR; TCRdb stores in-frame clones only, minus some. This sample yields some 200,000 clones, of which 60% to 70% are seen a single time; 11% belongs to the top ten. The sequenced sample consisted of memory CD4+ T cells sorted from blood. Subset reported: CD45RA-negative fraction. These receptors were obtained from a man aged 25-45 years in good health.

V is TRBV20-1 and J is TRBJ1-1; D is unresolved. The germline V and J ends were trimmed by 4 bases and 7 bases, with 7 bases remaining between them. The CDR3 sequence is 10 residues long. Germline CDR1 and CDR2: DFQATT and SNEGSKA (reference sequence). For the CDR3, the DNA is TGCAGTGCTAAACGGGGTGAAGCTTTCTTT. Translation gives CSAKRGEAFF.

The chain uses TRBV14 and TRBJ2-1; TRBD2 matches at 9 bases. J gave up 6 bases and V 4 bases, and 7 bases lay outside the gene matches. The CDR3 has 15 amino acids. Germline CDR1 SGHDN, CDR2 FVKESK. CDR3 coding DNA: TGTGCCAGCAGCCTTTTAGCGGGAGTGGTCAATGAGCAGTTCTTC. As protein: CASSLLAGVVNEQFF.

The sample holds a few counts of this clone. The chain carries TRBV6-1 and TRBJ1-2; a weak D match, TRBD1 (5 bases). CDR3 length equals 15 residues. The ends were cut back, 7 bases at V and 4 bases at J, with 19 bases in the middle. Germline V lookup: CDR1 MNHNS, CDR2 SASEGT. The CDR3 DNA sequence: TGTGCCAGCACCCCTATCCAGCGGGGGGGCTATGGCTACACCTTC. It specifies CASTPIQRGGYGYTF.

Of note for this clone: The junction shows a germline mismatch at one end, possibly a read error. The chain recombines TRBV5-3 with TRBJ2-7, with TRBD1 matching over 8 bases. TRBV5-3 is noted as an ORF with a role that remains uncertain. This CDR3 has 15 residues. The CDR3 nucleotides read TGTGCCAGCAGCTTTCAGGGACAGGCCACCTACGAGCAGTACTTC. Protein: CASSFQGQATYEQYF.

This clone was seen a handful of times. The chain links TRBV5-8 to TRBJ1-2; D remains unclear. The CDR3 spans 16 residues. V lost 3 bases to trimming and J lost 4 bases, with 19 bases between them. Germline V gene sequence: CDR1 SGHTS, CDR2 YDEGEE. This chain's CDR3 is CASSSIRPARIYGYTF. CDR3 bases: TGTGCCAGCAGCTCAATACGACCTGCTCGGATCTATGGCTACACCTTC.

This clone was seen only a few times. The rearrangement uses TRBV25-1 and TRBJ2-1; 8 bases are shared with TRBD2. This CDR3 region has 16 residues. In germline, CDR1 is MGHDK, CDR2 SYGVNS. The junction had 9 bases not matched to a gene; V was cut back by 0 bases and J by 8 bases. CDR3 amino acids: CASSEYRTGGSDEQFF. In DNA form, the CDR3 reads TGTGCCAGCAGTGAATATCGAACGGGAGGGAGCGATGAGCAGTTCTTC.

This clone showed up just once. The chain carries TRBV4-2 and TRBJ2-1, with TRBD2 matching over 10 bases. The germline V gene has CDR1 LGHNA and CDR2 YNFKEQ. V lost 1 base to trimming and J lost 12 bases; unmatched junction nucleotides: 15. The CDR3 length is 17 residues. DNA for the CDR3: TGTGCCAGCAGCCAAGCTCAGGTAGCGGGAGGCCCTACGGGGCAGTTCTTC. Its translation: CASSQAQVAGGPTGQFF.

Many counts were recorded for this clone. V usage is TRBV5-5 and J usage is TRBJ1-2; TRBD1 aligns across 8 bases. Germline assignment: CDR1 SGHKS and CDR2 YYEKEE (reference sequence). The CDR3 consists of 17 residues. The trim removed 3 bases at V and 5 bases at J, leaving 15 bases unmatched. The CDR3 coding sequence is TGTGCCAGCAGCTCGCTCCCCCGGACAGGGCTCGGGTATGGCTACACCTTC. Protein: CASSSLPRTGLGYGYTF.

V is TRBV10-2 and J is TRBJ2-1; D gene unclear. V was clipped by 0 bases and J by 5 bases, with 8 bases between them. From germline, CDR1 is WSHSY and CDR2 SAAADI. The CDR3 covers 14 residues. This CDR3 reads CASSESLPDNEQFF. As DNA, the CDR3 is TGCGCCAGCAGTGAGTCGCTTCCGGACAATGAGCAGTTCTTC.

V is TRBV15 and J is TRBJ1-2, with a weak D call TRBD1 (5 bases). V was pared by 6 bases and J by 5 bases, with 13 bases between. CDR1 and CDR2 (germline): LNHNV, YYDKDF (reference sequence). The CDR3 is made up of 13 amino acids. In nucleotides, the CDR3 is TGTGCCACCAGTCCGGGACTAATTTATGGCTACACCTTC. Protein sequence: CATSPGLIYGYTF.

This sequence joins TRBV11-2 and TRBJ2-4; D might be TRBD1 (5 bases). The CDR3 is 13 amino acids. Germline CDR1 SGHAT, CDR2 FQNNGV. The germline V and J ends were trimmed by 3 bases and 7 bases, with 10 bases remaining between them. CDR3 in DNA: TGTGCCAGCAGCTTGGGGCTAGGGAACATTCAGTACTTC. Translated, it gives CASSLGLGNIQYF.

This clone was counted only a few times. V and J are TRBV5-1 and TRBJ2-3; D might be TRBD2 (5 bases). This CDR3 spans 15 amino acids. The V end was cut by 0 bases, the J end by 3 bases, with 11 bases between. The germline V gene has CDR1 SGHRS and CDR2 YFSETQ. The chain's CDR3 is CASSLGLAKTDTQYF. The CDR3 nucleotides read TGCGCCAGCAGCTTGGGGCTAGCAAAGACAGATACGCAGTATTTT.

The chain is built from TRBV28 and TRBJ2-7; D gene uncertain. Germline CDR1 and CDR2: MDHEN and SYDVKM. Trimming removed 2 bases at V and 3 bases at J, with 5 bases between. The length of the CDR3 is 12 residues. The CDR3 loop reads CASSLTDYEQYF. CDR3 nucleotides: TGTGCCAGCAGTTTAACCGACTACGAGCAGTACTTC.

This clone has just one count. V usage is TRBV12-5 and J usage is TRBJ2-1; no definite D call. The V and J ends lost 1 base and 4 bases respectively, with 5 bases between them. Germline CDR1 LGHNT, CDR2 FRNRAP. The CDR3 consists of 13 residues. Here the CDR3 DNA reads TGTGCTAGTGGTTTGGAACAATACAATGAGCAGTTCTTC. Translated, it gives CASGLEQYNEQFF. Drawing the rest from reference TRBV12-5 and TRBJ2-1, the complete variable domain is DARVTQTPRHKVTEMGQEVTMRCQPILGHNTVFWYRQTMMQGLELLAYFRNRAPLDDSGMPKDRFSAEMPDATLATLKIQPSEPRDSAVYFCASGLEQYNEQFFGPGTRLTVL.

The chain uses TRBV28 and TRBJ1-1, with D unclear. Trimming stripped 8 bases from V and 5 bases from J, with 9 bases between. CDR1 MDHEN and CDR2 SYDVKM come from the germline V gene. This CDR3 has 11 residues. CDR3 sequence: CASAGRTEAFF. CDR3 coding DNA: TGTGCCAGCGCTGGGAGAACTGAAGCTTTCTTT.

This clone appeared many times. This same CDR3 is encoded by further DNA sequences in the sample. J is TRBJ2-1 and V is TRBV9; D possibly corresponds to TRBD2 (6 bases). Trimming stripped 4 bases from V and 0 bases from J, with 8 bases between. Germline loops: CDR1 SGDLS, CDR2 YYNGEE. CDR3 size: 14 residues. The CDR3 DNA sequence: TGTGCCAGCAGCCGGGACTCCTCCTACAATGAGCAGTTCTTC. Translating it yields CASSRDSSYNEQFF.

The genes are TRBV19 and TRBJ1-1, with 7 bases fitting TRBD1. CDR3 length: 13 residues. Germline CDR1 reads LNHDA; CDR2 reads SQIVND (reference sequence). With 7 bases clipped from V and 4 bases from J, the junction kept 6 bases outside the gene matches. Here the CDR3 DNA reads TGTGCCAGTAACCGACAGGGCGGCACTGAAGCTTTCTTT. Translating it yields CASNRQGGTEAFF.

The V call is TRBV27, the J call TRBJ2-6; 8 bases are shared with TRBD2. V lost 5 bases and J lost 1; bases outside the gene matches: 1. Looked up from germline, CDR1 is MNHEY and CDR2 is SMNVEV (reference sequence). CDR3 size: 15 residues. CDR3 loop: CASSRGGSGANVLTF. CDR3 DNA: TGTGCCAGCAGTCGGGGGGGGTCTGGGGCCAACGTCCTGACTTTC.

The CDR3 region is CASSEQGRQETQYF. CDR3 DNA sequence: TGCGCCAGCAGCGAACAGGGGAGGCAAGAGACCCAGTACTTC. The chain has TRBV5-1 and TRBJ2-5; possibly TRBD1 for D (7 bases). The germline V gene has CDR1 SGHRS and CDR2 YFSETQ. The germline V and J ends were trimmed by 4 bases and 2 bases, with 12 bases remaining between them. The CDR3 has 14 residues. Together with reference TRBV5-1 and TRBJ2-5, the CDR3 gives the full variable domain: KAGVTQTPRYLIKTRGQQVTLSCSPISGHRSVSWYQQTPGQGLQFLFEYFSETQRNKGNFPGRFSGRQFSNSRSEMNVSTLELGDSALYLCASSEQGRQETQYFGPGTRLLVL.

A few counts support this clone. The rearrangement joins TRBV6-1 to TRBJ1-4; D unclear. V lost 10 bases and J 4 bases, leaving 19 bases between the germline ends. CDR3 length: 15 residues. The germline CDR1 and CDR2 sequences are MNHNS and SASEGT. The CDR3 nucleotides read TGTGCCACTACCCCCTTAATGGCAGTTAATGAAAAACTGTTTTTT. The encoded protein is CATTPLMAVNEKLFF.

The V call is TRBV5-4, the J call TRBJ2-7, with D possibly TRBD1 on 5 matching bases. V was clipped by 4 bases and J by 3 bases, with 17 bases between them. From germline, CDR1 is SGHNT and CDR2 YYREEE (reference sequence). CDR3 length: 15 residues. CDR3 sequence (DNA): TGTGCCAGCAGCCTCAGGGAAAAGGTGGGCTACGAGCAGTACTTC. Translation: CASSLREKVGYEQYF.

The chain joins TRBV28 to TRBJ2-2; tentative D call: TRBD1 (5 bases). V gave up 5 bases and J gave up 4 bases, with 20 bases separating them. The CDR3 consists of 17 residues. Germline CDR1 reads MDHEN; CDR2 reads SYDVKM. Here the CDR3 reads CASSVRVYKRGTGELFF. The CDR3 nucleotides are TGTGCCAGCAGTGTCAGGGTCTACAAGAGAGGCACCGGGGAGCTGTTTTTT.

This clone was detected a few times. The rearrangement joins TRBV7-9 to TRBJ2-1, with TRBD1 matching 7 bases. The ends lost 1 base at V and 0 bases at J; junction bases unmatched: 0. The CDR3 has 15 amino acids. CDR1 and CDR2 (germline): SEHNR, FQNEAQ (reference sequence). The CDR3 spells CASSLGDSSYNEQFF. For the CDR3, the DNA is TGTGCCAGCAGCTTAGGGGACAGCTCCTACAATGAGCAGTTCTTC. The whole variable domain, filled in from reference TRBV7-9 and TRBJ2-1, reads DTGVSQNPRHKITKRGQNVTFRCDPISEHNRLYWYRQTLGQGPEFLTYFQNEAQLEKSRLLSDRFSAERPKGSFSTLEIQRTEQGDSAMYLCASSLGDSSYNEQFFGPGTRLTVL.